Below are 29 T cell receptor beta chains sequenced from a single sample in a study of cytomegalovirus exposure and HLA in healthy donors. PCR employed 60 Vbeta and 13 Jbeta primers. Sequenced by immunoSEQ multiplex PCR; TCRdb stores in-frame clones only, minus some. Here the sample spans under 200,000 clones, about three quarters being singletons. The sample taken for sequencing was PBMCs. All receptors derive from a middle-aged woman in good health and CMV-seropositive.

A note on this clone: Because the CDR3's place on the DNA is in doubt, the DNA is left out and the CDR3 is given as listed by TCRdb. V gene TRBV11-3 combines with J gene TRBJ1-4. In germline, CDR1 is SGHNT, CDR2 YENEEA. With termini counted, the CDR3 has 11 amino acids. The CDR3: CASNFGRGILF.

This clone came up a few times. The chain links TRBV7-9 to TRBJ1-2; unclear D gene. The length of the CDR3 is 12 residues. The V and J ends lost 4 bases and 2 bases respectively, with 5 bases between them. Germline V lookup: CDR1 SEHNR, CDR2 FQNEAQ (reference sequence). The CDR3 coding sequence is TGTGCCAGCAGCTCGGAGAACTATGGCTACACCTTC. As protein: CASSSENYGYTF.

The chain links TRBV5-6 to TRBJ1-6; possibly TRBD1 for D (5 bases). Between the trimmed V and J ends, which lost 4 bases and 5 bases, there was a span of 7 bases. The germline V gene encodes CDR1 SGHDT and CDR2 YYEEEE. This CDR3 has 13 residues. CDR3 loop: CASSPGHNSPLHF. The CDR3 DNA is TGTGCCAGCAGCCCAGGGCATAATTCACCCCTCCACTTT.

This chain links TRBV5-1 with TRBJ2-1; TRBD1 matches at 7 bases. The junction had 9 bases not matched to a gene; V was cut back by 4 bases and J by 5 bases. The germline V gene has CDR1 SGHRS and CDR2 YFSETQ. CDR3 length: 15 amino acids. The CDR3 region is CASSQGQSPNNEQFF. In DNA form, the CDR3 reads TGCGCCAGCAGCCAGGGACAGAGCCCTAACAATGAGCAGTTCTTC.

The rearrangement joins TRBV2 to TRBJ2-5; tentative D call: TRBD1 (5 bases). The ends were cut back, 8 bases at V and 2 bases at J, with 9 bases in the middle. CDR1 is SNHLY and CDR2 is FYNNEI in the germline V gene. The CDR3 totals 12 residues. The CDR3 sequence: CASAQGQETQYF. As DNA, the CDR3 is TGTGCCAGCGCCCAGGGACAAGAGACCCAGTACTTC.

The gene calls are TRBV11-2 and TRBJ1-3; 10 nucleotides align to TRBD1. V dropped 5 bases and J dropped 0; count of bases not matched to a gene: 4. CDR1 and CDR2 from the germline V gene are SGHAT and FQNNGV. CDR3 size: 16 residues. CDR3 in DNA: TGTGCCAGCAGCGGTCGGGACAGGGGCTCTGGAAACACCATATATTTT. Translation: CASSGRDRGSGNTIYF.

This clone was observed once. V gene TRBV6-1 combines with J gene TRBJ1-4; 8 bases agree with TRBD1. Germline CDR1 MNHNS, CDR2 SASEGT. After removal of 4 bases from V and 4 bases from J, the junction contained 5 bases not matched to a gene. CDR3 length equals 15 residues. CDR3 amino acids: CASSGTGGVNEKLFF. CDR3 bases: TGTGCCAGCAGTGGAACAGGGGGAGTTAATGAAAAACTGTTTTTT.

This rearrangement joins TRBV18 to TRBJ1-1; TRBD1 matches at 8 bases. V shed 5 bases and J 4 bases; nucleotides not matched to a gene: 12. There are 16 residues in the CDR3. CDR1 is KGHSH and CDR2 is LQKENI in the germline V gene. The CDR3 region is CASSSGDLGTGTEAFF. Here the CDR3 DNA reads TGTGCCAGCTCATCAGGGGATCTGGGGACAGGCACTGAAGCTTTCTTT.

V gene TRBV7-9 combines with J gene TRBJ2-1, with D perhaps TRBD2 (5 bases). CDR1 is SEHNR, CDR2 FQNEAQ, per germline (reference sequence). V gave up 1 base and J gave up 5 bases, with 12 bases separating them. The CDR3 has 15 amino acids. The CDR3 spells CASSLGGFRNNEQFF. DNA for the CDR3: TGTGCCAGCAGCTTAGGAGGGTTCAGGAACAATGAGCAGTTCTTC.

The chain has TRBV10-3 and TRBJ1-2, with D perhaps matching TRBD1 (6 bases). The germline CDR1 and CDR2 sequences are ENHRY and SYGVKD. The CDR3 contains 13 residues. V was trimmed by 4 bases and J by 7 bases, leaving 13 bases between them. The CDR3 protein is CAISAAQGSGYTF. The CDR3 DNA reads TGTGCCATCAGTGCGGCACAGGGAAGTGGCTACACCTTC.

This clone was recorded once. V and J are TRBV18 and TRBJ1-1, with 11 bases lining up with TRBD1. V trimming: 5 bases; J trimming: 3 bases; junction bases outside the gene matches: 11. The germline V gene encodes CDR1 KGHSH and CDR2 LQKENI. The CDR3 spans 17 residues. The CDR3 sequence: CASSVSPGQGEDTEAFF. The CDR3 DNA sequence: TGTGCCAGCTCAGTGTCACCGGGACAGGGGGAGGACACTGAAGCTTTCTTT.

The chain carries TRBV6-5 and TRBJ2-7; 11 bases are a match to TRBD2. The trim removed 4 bases at V and 3 bases at J, leaving 5 bases unmatched. Germline-derived CDR1 and CDR2 are MNHEY and SVGAGI. This CDR3 has 15 amino acids. For the CDR3, the DNA is TGTGCCAGCAGTTTGAGGACTAGCGGGTTCTACGAGCAGTACTTC. Its translation: CASSLRTSGFYEQYF.

The rearrangement joins TRBV7-2 to TRBJ2-2; tentatively, D is TRBD2 (5 bases). The CDR3 consists of 15 residues. The V gene lost 1 base and the J gene lost 7 bases, with 13 bases spanning the gap. Germline CDR1 and CDR2: SGHTA and FQGNSA. CDR3 residues: CASSLDRGGGGELFF. The DNA of the CDR3 is TGTGCCAGCAGCTTAGACCGGGGTGGTGGCGGGGAGCTGTTTTTT.

The chain is built from TRBV6-5 and TRBJ1-2; 9 nucleotides line up with TRBD1. Germline V gives CDR1 MNHEY, CDR2 SVGAGI. The CDR3 has 14 residues. V lost 6 bases, J lost 6 bases, and 8 bases stayed unmatched. As DNA, the CDR3 is TGTGCCAGCAGCCGGGGACAGGGATGGGATGGCTACACCTTC. Encoded protein: CASSRGQGWDGYTF.

The count of this clone is one. The chain links TRBV7-6 to TRBJ2-7; 14 bases are a match to TRBD2. CDR3 length equals 15 residues. The V segment lost 6 bases and the J segment 3 bases; nucleotides outside the gene matches: 4. Germline-derived CDR1 and CDR2 are SGHVS and FNYEAQ. The CDR3, as DNA: TGTGCCAGCAGTGCCGGGACTAGCGGGAGCTACGAGCAGTACTTC. Translated: CASSAGTSGSYEQYF. Variable domain in full (rest from reference TRBV7-6 and TRBJ2-7): GAGVSQSPRYKVTKRGQDVALRCDPISGHVSLYWYRQALGQGPEFLTYFNYEAQQDKSGLPNDRFSAERPEGSISTLTIQRTEQRDSAMYRCASSAGTSGSYEQYFGPGTRLTVT.

V gene TRBV7-2 combines with J gene TRBJ2-3, with 11 positions matching TRBD2. CDR3 length: 17 residues. V lost 6 bases to trimming and J lost 6 bases; unmatched junction nucleotides: 14. Germline CDR1 reads SGHTA; CDR2 reads FQGNSA. The CDR3 sequence is CASRTSLAGGLGDTQYF. CDR3 DNA sequence: TGTGCCAGCAGGACGTCTTTAGCGGGAGGGCTAGGGGATACGCAGTATTTT.

The chain couples TRBV19 to TRBJ2-2; tentatively, D is TRBD2 (6 bases). This CDR3 region has 14 residues. V lost 3 bases, J lost 6 bases, and 11 bases lay in between. CDR1 is LNHDA, CDR2 SQIVND, per germline (reference sequence). The DNA for the CDR3 is TGTGCCAGTAGTATGTTGGGGGAGGCCGGGGAGCTGTTTTTT. Encoded protein: CASSMLGEAGELFF.

The V call is TRBV2, the J call TRBJ2-7; 8 bases line up with TRBD1. CDR3 length: 15 amino acids. Germline assignment: CDR1 SNHLY and CDR2 FYNNEI. Losses at the gene ends were 4 bases for V and 2 bases for J; bases not matched to a gene: 7. The CDR3 region has the DNA TGTGCCAGCAGTGGAGACAGGGGCCGAGCCTACGAGCAGTACTTC. This sequence encodes CASSGDRGRAYEQYF.

The chain joins TRBV11-3 to TRBJ2-1; 10 bases are shared with TRBD2. This CDR3 region has 15 residues. The junction had 2 bases not matched to a gene; V was cut back by 0 bases and J by 6 bases. Germline CDR1 is SGHNT and CDR2 is YENEEA. The CDR3 is CASSLEAGGGNEQFF. CDR3 nucleotide sequence: TGTGCCAGCAGCTTAGAAGCGGGAGGGGGCAATGAGCAGTTCTTC.

The chain uses TRBV6-5 and TRBJ1-2; 8 bases map to TRBD1. With 0 bases clipped from V and 5 bases from J, the junction kept 5 bases outside the gene matches. CDR1 and CDR2 from the germline V gene are MNHEY and SVGAGI. This CDR3 has 15 amino acids. In nucleotides, the CDR3 is TGTGCCAGCAGTTACTCCGGGACAGGCGAATATGGCTACACCTTC. It yields the protein CASSYSGTGEYGYTF.

The chain is built from TRBV23-1 and TRBJ2-1; weak D call: TRBD1 (6 bases). TRBV23-1 is treated as an ORF (open reading frame) with a function not yet certain. V was cut by 7 bases and J by 3 bases, with 13 bases left in between. This CDR3 region has 14 residues. CDR3 nucleotide sequence: TGCGCCAGCACCTTTACAGGGCTCTACAATGAGCAGTTCTTC. As protein: CASTFTGLYNEQFF.

The rearrangement joins TRBV4-3 to TRBJ2-2, with 10 positions matching TRBD2. CDR1 and CDR2 (germline): LGHNA, YSLEER. The CDR3 contains 21 residues. With V trimmed by 4 bases and J by 3 bases, 20 bases remained unmatched. CDR3 in DNA: TGCGCCAGCAGCCGCGAAGCAGGGGGAATAGCGGGAGGTCGTGACACCGGGGAGCTGTTTTTT. Its protein product is CASSREAGGIAGGRDTGELFF.

The CDR3 is CASSTTENTEAFF. In nucleotides, the CDR3 is TGTGCCAGCTCTACCACAGAGAACACTGAAGCTTTCTTT. The chain has TRBV18 and TRBJ1-1; no firm D call. This CDR3 has 13 residues. CDR1 KGHSH and CDR2 LQKENI come from the germline V gene. Between the trimmed V and J ends, which lost 6 bases and 1 base, there was a span of 9 bases.

V gene TRBV27 combines with J gene TRBJ2-2, with 7 bases identical to TRBD2. CDR3 length: 13 amino acids. With 8 bases clipped from V and 2 bases from J, the junction kept 2 bases outside the gene matches. The germline CDR1 and CDR2 sequences are MNHEY and SMNVEV (reference sequence). DNA for the CDR3: TGTGCCAGCGGGAGGGCTAACACCGGGGAGCTGTTTTTT. Protein product: CASGRANTGELFF.

V and J are TRBV18 and TRBJ1-4, with D perhaps TRBD1 (6 bases). This CDR3 is built from 15 residues. The V and J ends lost 2 bases and 5 bases respectively, with 12 bases between them. The germline CDR1 and CDR2 sequences are KGHSH and LQKENI. CDR3: CASSPEGQSNEKLFF. DNA of the CDR3: TGTGCCAGCTCACCAGAAGGACAGAGCAATGAAAAACTGTTTTTT.

This clone was found once. The chain links TRBV5-1 to TRBJ2-5; D call uncertain. The germline gives CDR1 SGHRS, CDR2 YFSETQ. The CDR3 length is 14 residues. V lost 0 bases, J lost 2 bases, and 8 bases lay in between. The CDR3 region is CASSLGQRQETQYF. As DNA, the CDR3 is TGCGCCAGCAGCTTGGGCCAACGGCAAGAGACCCAGTACTTC.

A single count supports this clone. This sequence joins TRBV29-1 and TRBJ1-2, with 9 bases that match TRBD1. The CDR3 runs 11 residues. With V trimmed by 7 bases and J by 6 bases, 3 bases remained unmatched. CDR1 SQVTM and CDR2 ANQGSEA come from the germline V gene. CDR3 loop: CSGRTGDGYTF. The CDR3 nucleotides are TGCAGCGGGCGGACAGGGGATGGCTACACCTTC.

The chain has TRBV25-1 and TRBJ2-1, with D maybe TRBD1 (5 bases). Germline V lookup: CDR1 MGHDK, CDR2 SYGVNS. V lost 1 base to trimming and J lost 7 bases, with 8 bases between them. The CDR3 consists of 13 residues. DNA for the CDR3: TGTGCCAGCAGTGAATTAGACAGTAATGAGCAGTTCTTC. Translation gives CASSELDSNEQFF.

The J gene is TRBJ2-3, the V gene TRBV2; TRBD2 agrees at 13 bases. CDR1 and CDR2 (germline): SNHLY, FYNNEI. V dropped 6 bases and J dropped 5; count of bases not matched to a gene: 5. The CDR3 covers 15 residues. The CDR3 DNA sequence: TGTGCCAGCAGAGGGACTAGCGGGACCATAGATACGCAGTATTTT. Its translation: CASRGTSGTIDTQYF.